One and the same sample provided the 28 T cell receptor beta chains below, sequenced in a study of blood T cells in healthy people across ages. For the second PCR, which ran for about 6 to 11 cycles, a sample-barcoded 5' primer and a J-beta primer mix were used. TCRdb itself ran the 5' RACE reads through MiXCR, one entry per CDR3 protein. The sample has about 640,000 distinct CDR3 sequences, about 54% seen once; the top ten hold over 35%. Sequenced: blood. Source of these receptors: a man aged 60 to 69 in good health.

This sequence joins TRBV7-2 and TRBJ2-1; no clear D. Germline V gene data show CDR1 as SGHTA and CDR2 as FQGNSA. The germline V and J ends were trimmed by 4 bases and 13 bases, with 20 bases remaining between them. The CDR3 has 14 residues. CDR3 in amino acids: CASSSIGGSETQFF. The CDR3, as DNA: TGTGCCAGCAGCTCGATTGGTGGCTCCGAGACCCAGTTCTTC. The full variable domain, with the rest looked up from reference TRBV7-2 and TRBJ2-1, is GAGVSQSPSNKVTEKGKDVELRCDPISGHTALYWYRQSLGQGLEFLIYFQGNSAPDKSGLPSDRFSAERTGGSVSTLTIQRTQQEDSAVYLCASSSIGGSETQFFGPGTRLTVL.

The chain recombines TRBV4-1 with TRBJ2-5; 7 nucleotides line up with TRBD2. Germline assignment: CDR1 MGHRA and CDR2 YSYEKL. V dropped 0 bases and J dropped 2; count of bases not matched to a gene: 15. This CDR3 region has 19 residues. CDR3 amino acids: CASSQDWGGSGALQETQYF. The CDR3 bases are TGCGCCAGCAGCCAAGATTGGGGCGGGAGCGGGGCCTTGCAAGAGACCCAGTACTTC.

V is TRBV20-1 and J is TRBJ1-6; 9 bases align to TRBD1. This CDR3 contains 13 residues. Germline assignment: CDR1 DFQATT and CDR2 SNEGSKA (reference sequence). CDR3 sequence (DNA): TGCAGCGTAGGTCGGACAGGGGATTCACCCCTCCACTTT. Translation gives CSVGRTGDSPLHF.

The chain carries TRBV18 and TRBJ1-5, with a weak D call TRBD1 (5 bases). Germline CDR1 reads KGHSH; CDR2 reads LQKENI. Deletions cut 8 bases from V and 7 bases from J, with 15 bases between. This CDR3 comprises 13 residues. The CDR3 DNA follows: TGTGCCAGCGGGTCGGGGGAGAAACAGCCCCAGCATTTT. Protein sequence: CASGSGEKQPQHF.

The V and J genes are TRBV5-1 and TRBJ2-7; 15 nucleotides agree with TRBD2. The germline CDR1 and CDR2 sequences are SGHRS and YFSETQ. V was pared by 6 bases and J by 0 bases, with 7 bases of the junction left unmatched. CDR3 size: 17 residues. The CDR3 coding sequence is TGCGCCAGCAAGGAGCGGACTAGCGGGGGGGACTCCTACGAGCAGTACTTC. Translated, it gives CASKERTSGGDSYEQYF.

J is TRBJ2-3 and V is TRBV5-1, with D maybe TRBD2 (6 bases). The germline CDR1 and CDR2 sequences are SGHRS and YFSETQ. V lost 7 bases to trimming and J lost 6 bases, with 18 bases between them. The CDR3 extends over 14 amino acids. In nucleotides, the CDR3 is TGCGCCAGCTACCGGGACTCTTGGTCGGATACGCAGTATTTT. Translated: CASYRDSWSDTQYF.

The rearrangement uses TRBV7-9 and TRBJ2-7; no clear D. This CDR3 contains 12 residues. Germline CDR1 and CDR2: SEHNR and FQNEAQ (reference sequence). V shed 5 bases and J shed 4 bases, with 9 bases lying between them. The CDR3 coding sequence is TGTGCCAGCAGCCCCAATGGGTACGAGCAGTACTTC. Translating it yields CASSPNGYEQYF.

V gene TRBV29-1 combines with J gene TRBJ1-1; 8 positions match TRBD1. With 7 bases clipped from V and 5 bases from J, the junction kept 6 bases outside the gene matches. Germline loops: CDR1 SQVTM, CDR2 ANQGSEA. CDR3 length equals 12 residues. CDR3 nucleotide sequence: TGCAGCGGACGCAGGGGGCAGACTGAAGCTTTCTTT. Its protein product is CSGRRGQTEAFF. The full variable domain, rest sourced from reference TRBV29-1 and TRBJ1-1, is SAVISQKPSRDICQRGTSLTIQCQVDSQVTMMFWYRQQPGQSLTLIATANQGSEATYESGFVIDKFPISRPNLTFSTLTVSNMSPEDSSIYLCSGRRGQTEAFFGQGTRLTVV.

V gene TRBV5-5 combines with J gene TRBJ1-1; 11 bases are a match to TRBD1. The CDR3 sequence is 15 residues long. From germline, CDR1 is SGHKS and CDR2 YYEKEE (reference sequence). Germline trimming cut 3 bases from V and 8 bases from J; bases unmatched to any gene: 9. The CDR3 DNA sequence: TGTGCCAGCAGCTGGAGGACAGGGGGCTTGCAAGAAGCTTTCTTT. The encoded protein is CASSWRTGGLQEAFF.

This chain's CDR3 is CASSETGVGEQFF. The CDR3 DNA follows: TGTGCCAGCAGTGAGACAGGGGTAGGTGAGCAGTTCTTC. The rearrangement joins TRBV6-6 to TRBJ2-1; 8 nucleotides line up with TRBD1. Per the germline V gene, CDR1 is MNHNY and CDR2 is SVGAGI (reference sequence). This CDR3 comprises 13 residues. Trimming took 5 bases from V and 9 from J; bases not matched to a gene: 6.

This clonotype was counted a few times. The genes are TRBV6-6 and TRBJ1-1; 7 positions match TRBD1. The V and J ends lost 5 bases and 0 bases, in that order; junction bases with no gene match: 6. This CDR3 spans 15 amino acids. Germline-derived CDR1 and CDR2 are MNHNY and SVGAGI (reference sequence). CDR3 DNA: TGTGCCAGCAGTACCTGGGACAGCTTGAACACTGAAGCTTTCTTT. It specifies CASSTWDSLNTEAFF.

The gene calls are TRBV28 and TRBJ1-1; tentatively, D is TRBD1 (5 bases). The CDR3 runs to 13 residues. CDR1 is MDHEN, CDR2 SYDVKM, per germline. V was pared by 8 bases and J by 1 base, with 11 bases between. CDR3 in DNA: TGTGCCAGCGAGGGGTGGACGAACACTGAAGCTTTCTTT. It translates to CASEGWTNTEAFF.

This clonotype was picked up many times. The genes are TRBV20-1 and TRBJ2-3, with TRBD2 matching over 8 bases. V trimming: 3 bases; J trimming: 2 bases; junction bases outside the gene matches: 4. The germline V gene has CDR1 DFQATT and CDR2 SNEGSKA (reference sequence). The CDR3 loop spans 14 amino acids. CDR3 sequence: CSASTGGYTDTQYF. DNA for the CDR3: TGCAGTGCTAGTACGGGGGGGTACACAGATACGCAGTATTTT.

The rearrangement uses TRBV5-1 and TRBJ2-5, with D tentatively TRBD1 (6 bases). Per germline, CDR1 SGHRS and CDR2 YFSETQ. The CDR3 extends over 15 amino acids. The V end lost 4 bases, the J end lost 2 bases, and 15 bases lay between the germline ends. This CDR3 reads CASSREDRQQETQYF. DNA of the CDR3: TGCGCCAGCAGCCGAGAAGACAGGCAACAAGAGACCCAGTACTTC.

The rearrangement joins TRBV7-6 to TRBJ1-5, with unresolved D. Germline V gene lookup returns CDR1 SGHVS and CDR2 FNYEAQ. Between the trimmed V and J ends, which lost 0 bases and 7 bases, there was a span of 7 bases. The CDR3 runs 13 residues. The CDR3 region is CASSLADAQPQHF. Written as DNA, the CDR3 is TGTGCCAGCAGCTTAGCCGACGCCCAGCCCCAGCATTTT.

CDR3 sequence reads: CSVNHGGGGKTQYF. The CDR3, as DNA: TGCAGCGTGAACCACGGAGGGGGGGGGAAGACCCAGTACTTC. V and J are TRBV29-1 and TRBJ2-7, with a weak D call TRBD2 (7 bases). The DNA matches TRBJ2-5 better at its end, which makes the J call doubtful. CDR3 length: 14 amino acids. CDR1 SQVTM and CDR2 ANQGSEA come from the germline V gene.

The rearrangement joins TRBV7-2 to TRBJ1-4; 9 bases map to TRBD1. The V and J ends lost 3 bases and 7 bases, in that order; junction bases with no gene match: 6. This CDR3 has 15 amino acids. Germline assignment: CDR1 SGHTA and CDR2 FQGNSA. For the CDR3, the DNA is TGTGCCAGCAGCTTGGAGGGACAGGGAAGTGAAAAACTGTTTTTT. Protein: CASSLEGQGSEKLFF.

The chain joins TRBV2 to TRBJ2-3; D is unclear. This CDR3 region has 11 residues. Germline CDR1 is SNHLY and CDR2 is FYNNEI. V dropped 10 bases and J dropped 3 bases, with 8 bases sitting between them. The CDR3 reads CATMITDTQYF. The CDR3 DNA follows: TGTGCCACCATGATTACAGATACGCAGTATTTT.

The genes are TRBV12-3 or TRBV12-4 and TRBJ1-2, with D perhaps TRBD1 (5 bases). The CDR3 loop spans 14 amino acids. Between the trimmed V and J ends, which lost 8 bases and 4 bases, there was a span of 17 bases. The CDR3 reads CASSGAVGGYGYTF. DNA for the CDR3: TGTGCCAGCTCTGGGGCGGTCGGCGGCTATGGCTACACCTTC.

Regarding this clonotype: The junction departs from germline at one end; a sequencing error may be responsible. The chain's CDR3 is CASSSLDGNTEAFF. The CDR3 DNA follows: TGCGCCAGCAGCTCACTGGACGGGAACACTGAAGCTTTCTTT. The chain links TRBV7-9 to TRBJ1-1; D is undetermined. The CDR3 extends over 14 amino acids. The germline V gene has CDR1 SEHNR and CDR2 FQNEAQ (reference sequence).

This CDR3 is CSARDSGGASYEQFF. The CDR3 nucleotides read TGCAGTGCTAGAGACAGCGGGGGGGCCTCATATGAGCAGTTCTTC. The chain carries TRBV20-1 and TRBJ2-1; 10 bases are shared with TRBD2. Trimming took 0 bases from V and 8 from J; bases not matched to a gene: 7. CDR1 is DFQATT, CDR2 SNEGSKA, per germline (reference sequence). This CDR3 has 15 residues.

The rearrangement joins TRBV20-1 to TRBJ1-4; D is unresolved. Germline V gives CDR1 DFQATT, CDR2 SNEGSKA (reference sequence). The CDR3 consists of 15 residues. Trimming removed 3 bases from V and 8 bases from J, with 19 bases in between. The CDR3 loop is CSARGRQDSGEKLFF. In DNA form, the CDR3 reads TGCAGTGCTAGGGGTCGGCAGGATTCTGGGGAAAAACTGTTTTTT.

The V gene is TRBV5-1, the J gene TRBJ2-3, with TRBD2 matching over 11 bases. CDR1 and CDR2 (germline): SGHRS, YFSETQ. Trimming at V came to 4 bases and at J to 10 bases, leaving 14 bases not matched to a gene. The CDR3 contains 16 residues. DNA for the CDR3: TGCGCCAGCAGCCCCGAGCTAGCGGGGGGTAAGAATGCGCAGTATTTT. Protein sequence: CASSPELAGGKNAQYF. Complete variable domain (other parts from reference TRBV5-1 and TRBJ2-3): KAGVTQTPRYLIKTRGQQVTLSCSPISGHRSVSWYQQTPGQGLQFLFEYFSETQRNKGNFPGRFSGRQFSNSRSEMNVSTLELGDSALYLCASSPELAGGKNAQYFGPGTRLTVL.

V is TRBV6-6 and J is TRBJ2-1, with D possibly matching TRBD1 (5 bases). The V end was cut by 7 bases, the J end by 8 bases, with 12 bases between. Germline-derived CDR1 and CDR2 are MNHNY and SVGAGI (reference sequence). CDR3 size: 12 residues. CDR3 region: CASNGAADEQFF. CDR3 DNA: TGTGCCAGCAATGGGGCCGCGGATGAGCAGTTCTTC.

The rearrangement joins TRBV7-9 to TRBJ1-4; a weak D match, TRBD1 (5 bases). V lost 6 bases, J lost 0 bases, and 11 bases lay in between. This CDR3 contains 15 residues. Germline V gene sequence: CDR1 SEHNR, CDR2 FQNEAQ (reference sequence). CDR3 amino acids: CASRPRQPTNEKLFF. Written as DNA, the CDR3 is TGTGCCAGCAGGCCCCGACAGCCAACTAATGAAAAACTGTTTTTT.

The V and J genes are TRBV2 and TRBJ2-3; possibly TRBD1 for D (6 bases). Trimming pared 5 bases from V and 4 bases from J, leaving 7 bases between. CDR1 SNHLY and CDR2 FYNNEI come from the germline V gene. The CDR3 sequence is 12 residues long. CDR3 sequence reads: CASSRQADTQYF. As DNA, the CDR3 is TGTGCCAGCAGTCGACAGGCAGATACGCAGTATTTT.

The CDR3 sequence is CASSNRVPETQYF. For the CDR3, the DNA is TGTGCCAGCAGTAACCGGGTACCGGAGACCCAGTACTTC. The rearrangement links TRBV7-2 to TRBJ2-5; D uncertain. The CDR3 extends over 13 amino acids. Germline V lookup: CDR1 SGHTA, CDR2 FQGNSA. The germline V and J ends were trimmed by 6 bases and 5 bases, with 13 bases remaining between them.

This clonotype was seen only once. In DNA, the CDR3 is TGTGCCAGCACCCAGGGTCGCTCCTATAATTCACCCCTCCACTTT. It codes for CASTQGRSYNSPLHF. The gene calls are TRBV6-6 and TRBJ1-6; D possibly corresponds to TRBD1 (5 bases). Germline loops: CDR1 MNHNY, CDR2 SVGAGI (reference sequence). V was clipped by 7 bases and J by 0 bases, with 10 bases between them. The CDR3 runs 15 residues.